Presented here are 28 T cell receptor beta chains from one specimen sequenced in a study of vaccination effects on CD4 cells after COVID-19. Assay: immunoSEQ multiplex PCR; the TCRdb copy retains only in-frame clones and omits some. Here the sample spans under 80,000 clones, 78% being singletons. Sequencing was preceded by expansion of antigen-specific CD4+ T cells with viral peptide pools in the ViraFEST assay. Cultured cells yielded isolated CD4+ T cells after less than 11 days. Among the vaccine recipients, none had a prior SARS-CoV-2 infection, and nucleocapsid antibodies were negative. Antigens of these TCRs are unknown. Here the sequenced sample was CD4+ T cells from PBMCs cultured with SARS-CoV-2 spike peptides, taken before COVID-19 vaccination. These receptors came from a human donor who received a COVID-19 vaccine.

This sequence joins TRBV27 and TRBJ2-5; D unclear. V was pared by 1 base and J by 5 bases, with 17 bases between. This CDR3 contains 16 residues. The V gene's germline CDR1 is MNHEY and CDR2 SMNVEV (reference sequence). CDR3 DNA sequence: TGTGCCAGCAGTTTATATCGGCGGTTGGGCTACGAGACCCAGTACTTC. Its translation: CASSLYRRLGYETQYF.

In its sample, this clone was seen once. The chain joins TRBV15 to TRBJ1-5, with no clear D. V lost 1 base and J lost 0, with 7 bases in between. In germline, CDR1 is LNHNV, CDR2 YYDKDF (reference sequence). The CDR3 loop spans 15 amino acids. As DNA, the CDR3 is TGTGCCACCAGCAGAGCATCAGCTAGCAATCAGCCCCAGCATTTT. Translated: CATSRASASNQPQHF. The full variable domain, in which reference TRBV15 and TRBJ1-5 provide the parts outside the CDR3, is DAMVIQNPRYQVTQFGKPVTLSCSQTLNHNVMYWYQQKSSQAPKLLFHYYDKDFNNEADTPDNFQSRRPNTSFCFLDIRSPGLGDTAMYLCATSRASASNQPQHFGDGTRLSIL.

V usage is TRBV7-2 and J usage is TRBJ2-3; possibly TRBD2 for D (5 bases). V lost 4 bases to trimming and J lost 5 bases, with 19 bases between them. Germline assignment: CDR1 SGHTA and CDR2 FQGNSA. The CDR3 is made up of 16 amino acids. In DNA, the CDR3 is TGTGCCAGCAGCTACGCAGGTGGAGGACCTAGAGATACGCAGTATTTT. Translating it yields CASSYAGGGPRDTQYF.

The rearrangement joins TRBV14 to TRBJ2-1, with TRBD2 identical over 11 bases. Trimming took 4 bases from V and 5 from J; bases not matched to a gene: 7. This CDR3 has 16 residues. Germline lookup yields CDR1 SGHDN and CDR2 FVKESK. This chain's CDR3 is CASSLFLAGGHNEQFF. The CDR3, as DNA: TGTGCCAGCAGCCTTTTCCTAGCGGGGGGCCACAATGAGCAGTTCTTC.

The CDR3 sequence: CATSDPGTSTSSTDTQYF. The CDR3 DNA is TGTGCCACCAGTGACCCCGGGACTAGCACTTCTAGCACAGATACGCAGTATTTT. The chain uses TRBV24-1 and TRBJ2-3; TRBD2 agrees at 9 bases. V lost 4 bases, J lost 0 bases, and 10 bases stayed unmatched. This CDR3 has 18 residues. The V gene's germline CDR1 is KGHDR and CDR2 SFDVKD.

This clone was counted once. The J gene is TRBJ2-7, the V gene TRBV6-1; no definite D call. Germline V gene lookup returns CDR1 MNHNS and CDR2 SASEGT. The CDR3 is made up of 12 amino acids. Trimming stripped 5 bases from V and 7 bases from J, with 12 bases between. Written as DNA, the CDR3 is TGTGCCAGCAGTTTTTCAAACGGGGAGCAGTACGTC. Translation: CASSFSNGEQYV.

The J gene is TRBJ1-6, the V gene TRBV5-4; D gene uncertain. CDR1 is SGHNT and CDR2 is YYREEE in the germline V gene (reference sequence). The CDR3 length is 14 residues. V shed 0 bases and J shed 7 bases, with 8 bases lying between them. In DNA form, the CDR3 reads TGTGCCAGCAGCTTGGACGCGGCAAATTCACCCCTCCACTTT. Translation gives CASSLDAANSPLHF.

CDR3 in amino acids: CASRPTGGPYGYTF. CDR3 nucleotides: TGCGCCAGCAGACCTACAGGGGGCCCCTATGGCTACACCTTC. The chain employs TRBV5-1 and TRBJ1-2, with 9 nucleotides matching TRBD1. From germline, CDR1 is SGHRS and CDR2 YFSETQ. The CDR3 sequence is 14 residues long. The ends lost 5 bases at V and 4 bases at J; junction bases unmatched: 6.

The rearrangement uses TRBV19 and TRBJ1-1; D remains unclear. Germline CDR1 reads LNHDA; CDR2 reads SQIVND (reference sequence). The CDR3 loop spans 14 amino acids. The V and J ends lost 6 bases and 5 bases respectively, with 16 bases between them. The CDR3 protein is CASSVTRGGTEAFF. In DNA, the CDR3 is TGTGCCAGTAGCGTGACTCGGGGAGGGACTGAAGCTTTCTTT.

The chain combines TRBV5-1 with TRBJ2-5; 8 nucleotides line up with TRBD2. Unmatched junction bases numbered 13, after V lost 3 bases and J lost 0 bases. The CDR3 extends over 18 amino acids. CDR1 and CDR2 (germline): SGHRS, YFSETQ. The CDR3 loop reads CASSWVPGTSGYQETQYF. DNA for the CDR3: TGCGCCAGCAGCTGGGTCCCCGGGACTAGTGGGTACCAAGAGACCCAGTACTTC.

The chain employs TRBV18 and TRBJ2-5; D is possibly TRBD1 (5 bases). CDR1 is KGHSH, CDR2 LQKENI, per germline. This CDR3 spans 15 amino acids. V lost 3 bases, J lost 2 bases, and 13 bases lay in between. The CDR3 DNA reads TGTGCCAGCTCACCTAATCAGGGATGGCAAGAGACCCAGTACTTC. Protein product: CASSPNQGWQETQYF.

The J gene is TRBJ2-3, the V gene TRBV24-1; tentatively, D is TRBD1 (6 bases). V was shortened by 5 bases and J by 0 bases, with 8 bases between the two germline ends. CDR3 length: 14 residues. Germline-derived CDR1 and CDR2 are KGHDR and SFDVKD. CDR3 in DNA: TGTGCCACCAGTGGGGGGCTCAGCACAGATACGCAGTATTTT. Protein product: CATSGGLSTDTQYF.

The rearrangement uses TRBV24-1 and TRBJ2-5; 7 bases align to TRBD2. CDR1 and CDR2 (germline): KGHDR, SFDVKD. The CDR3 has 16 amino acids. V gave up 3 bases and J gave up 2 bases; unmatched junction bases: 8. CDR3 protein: CATSDTTGRGQETQYF. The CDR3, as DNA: TGTGCCACCAGTGATACGACTGGGAGGGGACAAGAGACCCAGTACTTC.

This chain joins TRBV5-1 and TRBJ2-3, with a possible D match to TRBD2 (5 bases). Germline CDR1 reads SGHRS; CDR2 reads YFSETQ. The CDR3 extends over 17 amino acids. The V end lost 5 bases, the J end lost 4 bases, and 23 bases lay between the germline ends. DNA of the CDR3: TGCGCCAGCAGTAAAGTCGGTGGGCAGGAGGAATCAGATACGCAGTATTTT. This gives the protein CASSKVGGQEESDTQYF.

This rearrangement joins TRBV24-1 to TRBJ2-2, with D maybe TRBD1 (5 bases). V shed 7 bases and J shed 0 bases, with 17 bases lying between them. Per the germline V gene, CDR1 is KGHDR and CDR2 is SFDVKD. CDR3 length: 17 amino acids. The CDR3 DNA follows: TGTGCCACCAGCCCCCGAAGGGGCTGGCCGAACACCGGGGAGCTGTTTTTT. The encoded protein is CATSPRRGWPNTGELFF.

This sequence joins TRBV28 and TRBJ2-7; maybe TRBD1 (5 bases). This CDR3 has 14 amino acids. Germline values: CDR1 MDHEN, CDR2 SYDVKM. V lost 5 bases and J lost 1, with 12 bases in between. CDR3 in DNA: TGTGCCAGCAGTGCAACAACAGGATCCTACGAGCAGTACGTC. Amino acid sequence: CASSATTGSYEQYV.

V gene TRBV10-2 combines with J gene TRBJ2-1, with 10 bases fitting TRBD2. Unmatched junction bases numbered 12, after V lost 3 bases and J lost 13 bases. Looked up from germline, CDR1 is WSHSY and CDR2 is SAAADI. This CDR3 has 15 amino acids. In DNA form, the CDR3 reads TGCGCCAGCAGTGATCCCCCCCTAGCGGGAGAGATCCAGTTCTTC. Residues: CASSDPPLAGEIQFF.

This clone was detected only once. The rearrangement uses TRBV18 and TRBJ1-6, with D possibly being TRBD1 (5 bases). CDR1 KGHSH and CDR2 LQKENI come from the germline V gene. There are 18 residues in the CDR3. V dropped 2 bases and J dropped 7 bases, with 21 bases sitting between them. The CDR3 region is CASSPYDLGPAPNSPLHF. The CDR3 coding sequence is TGTGCCAGCTCACCATACGACTTGGGGCCCGCGCCCAATTCACCCCTCCACTTT.

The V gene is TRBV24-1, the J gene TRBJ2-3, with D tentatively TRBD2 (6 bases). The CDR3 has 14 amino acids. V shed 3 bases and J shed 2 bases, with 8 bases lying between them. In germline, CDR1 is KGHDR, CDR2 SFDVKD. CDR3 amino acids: CATSDGGVTDTQYF. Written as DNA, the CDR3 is TGTGCCACCAGTGATGGCGGGGTCACAGATACGCAGTATTTT.

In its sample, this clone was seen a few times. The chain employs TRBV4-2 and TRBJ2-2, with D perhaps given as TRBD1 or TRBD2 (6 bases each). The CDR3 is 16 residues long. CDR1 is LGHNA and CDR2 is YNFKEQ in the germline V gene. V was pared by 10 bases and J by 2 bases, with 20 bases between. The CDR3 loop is CATKAASGANTGELFF. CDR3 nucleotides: TGTGCCACGAAAGCGGCCTCGGGGGCTAACACCGGGGAGCTGTTTTTT.

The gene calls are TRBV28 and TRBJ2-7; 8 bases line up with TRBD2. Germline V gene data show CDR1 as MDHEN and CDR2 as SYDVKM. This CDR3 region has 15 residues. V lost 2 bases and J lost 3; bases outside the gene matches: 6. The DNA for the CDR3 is TGTGCCAGCAGTTTAGGTGCGGGGGGTAGCTACGAGCAGTACGTC. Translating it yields CASSLGAGGSYEQYV.

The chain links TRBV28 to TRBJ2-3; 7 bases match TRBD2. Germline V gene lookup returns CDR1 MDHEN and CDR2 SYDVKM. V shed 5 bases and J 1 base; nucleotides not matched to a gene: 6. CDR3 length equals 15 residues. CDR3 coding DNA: TGTGCCAGCAGTGGAGCGGGGCGCCGCACAGATACGCAGTATTTT. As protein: CASSGAGRRTDTQYF.

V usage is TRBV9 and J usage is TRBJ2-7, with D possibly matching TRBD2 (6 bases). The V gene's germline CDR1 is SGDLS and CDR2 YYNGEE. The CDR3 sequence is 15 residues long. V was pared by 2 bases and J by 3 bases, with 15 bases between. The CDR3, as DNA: TGTGCCAGCAGCGTTCGACTAGATCAAGACTACGAGCAGTACGTC. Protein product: CASSVRLDQDYEQYV.

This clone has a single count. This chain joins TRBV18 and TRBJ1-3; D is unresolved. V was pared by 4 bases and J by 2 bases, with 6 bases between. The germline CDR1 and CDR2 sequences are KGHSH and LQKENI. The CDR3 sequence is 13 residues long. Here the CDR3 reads CASSRAAGNTIYF. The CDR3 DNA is TGTGCCAGCTCACGGGCAGCTGGAAACACCATATATTTT. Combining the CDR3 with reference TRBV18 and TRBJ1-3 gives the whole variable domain NAGVMQNPRHLVRRRGQEARLRCSPMKGHSHVYWYRQLPEEGLKFMVYLQKENIIDESGMPKERFSAEFPKEGPSILRIQQVVRGDSAAYFCASSRAAGNTIYFGEGSWLTVV.

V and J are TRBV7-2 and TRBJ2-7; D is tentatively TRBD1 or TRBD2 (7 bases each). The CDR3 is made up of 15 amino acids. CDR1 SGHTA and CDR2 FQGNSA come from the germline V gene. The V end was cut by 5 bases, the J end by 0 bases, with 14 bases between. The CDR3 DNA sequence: TGTGCCAGCAGCACCCAGGGGGGGGGCTCCTACGAGCAGTACGTC. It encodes CASSTQGGGSYEQYV.

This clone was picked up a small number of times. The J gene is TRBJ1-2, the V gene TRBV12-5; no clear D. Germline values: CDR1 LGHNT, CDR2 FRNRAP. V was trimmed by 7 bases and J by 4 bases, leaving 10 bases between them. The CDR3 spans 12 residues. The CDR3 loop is CASAKDGYGYTF. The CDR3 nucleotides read TGTGCTAGTGCCAAGGACGGCTATGGCTACACCTTC.

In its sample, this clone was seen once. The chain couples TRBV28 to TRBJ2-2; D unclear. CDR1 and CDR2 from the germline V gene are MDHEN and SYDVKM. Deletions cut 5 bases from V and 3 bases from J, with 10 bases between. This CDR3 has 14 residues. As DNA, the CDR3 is TGTGCCAGCAGTCGGGTCAGCTACACCGGGGAGCTGTTTTTT. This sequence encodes CASSRVSYTGELFF.

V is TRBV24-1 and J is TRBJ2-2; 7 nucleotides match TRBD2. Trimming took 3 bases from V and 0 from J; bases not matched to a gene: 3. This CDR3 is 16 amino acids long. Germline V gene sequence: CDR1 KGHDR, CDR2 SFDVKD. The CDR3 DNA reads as TGTGCCACCAGTGATAGGACTAGTCCGAACACCGGGGAGCTGTTTTTT. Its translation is CATSDRTSPNTGELFF.